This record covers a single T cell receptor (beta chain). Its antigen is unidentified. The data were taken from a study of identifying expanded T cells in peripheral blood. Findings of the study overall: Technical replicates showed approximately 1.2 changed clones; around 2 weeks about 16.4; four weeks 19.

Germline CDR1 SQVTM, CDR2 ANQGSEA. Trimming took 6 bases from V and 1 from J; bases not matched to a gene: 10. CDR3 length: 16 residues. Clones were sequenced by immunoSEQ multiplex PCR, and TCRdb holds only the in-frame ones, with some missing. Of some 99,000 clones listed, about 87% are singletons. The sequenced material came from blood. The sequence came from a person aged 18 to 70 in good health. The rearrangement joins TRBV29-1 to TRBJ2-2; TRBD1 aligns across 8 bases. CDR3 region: CSVVGQGPLNTGELFF. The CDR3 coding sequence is TGCAGCGTGGTCGGACAGGGCCCTTTGAACACCGGGGAGCTGTTTTTT.